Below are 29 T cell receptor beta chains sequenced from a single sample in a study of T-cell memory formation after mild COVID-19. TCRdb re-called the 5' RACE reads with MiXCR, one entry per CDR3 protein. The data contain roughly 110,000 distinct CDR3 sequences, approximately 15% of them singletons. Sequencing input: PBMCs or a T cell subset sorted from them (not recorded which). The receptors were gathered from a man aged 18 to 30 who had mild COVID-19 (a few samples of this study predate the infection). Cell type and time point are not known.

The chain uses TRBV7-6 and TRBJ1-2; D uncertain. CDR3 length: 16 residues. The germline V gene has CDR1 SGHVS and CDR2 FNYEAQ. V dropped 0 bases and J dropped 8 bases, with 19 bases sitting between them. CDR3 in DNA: TGTGCCAGCAGCTTAGCGGCTAGTTCCCCCTGGCGGGGCTACACCTTC. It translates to CASSLAASSPWRGYTF.

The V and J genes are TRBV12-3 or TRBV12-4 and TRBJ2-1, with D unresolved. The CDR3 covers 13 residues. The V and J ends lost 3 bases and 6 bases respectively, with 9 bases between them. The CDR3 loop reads CASSFGTTNEQFF. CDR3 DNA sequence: TGTGCCAGCAGTTTCGGTACTACCAATGAGCAGTTCTTC.

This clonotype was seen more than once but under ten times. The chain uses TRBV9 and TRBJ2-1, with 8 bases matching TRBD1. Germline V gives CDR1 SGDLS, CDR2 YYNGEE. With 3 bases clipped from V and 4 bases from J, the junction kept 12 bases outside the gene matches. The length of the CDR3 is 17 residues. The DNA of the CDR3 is TGTGCCAGCAGCGGGACAGGGCGTAAGGGACGTTACAATGAGCAGTTCTTC. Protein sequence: CASSGTGRKGRYNEQFF.

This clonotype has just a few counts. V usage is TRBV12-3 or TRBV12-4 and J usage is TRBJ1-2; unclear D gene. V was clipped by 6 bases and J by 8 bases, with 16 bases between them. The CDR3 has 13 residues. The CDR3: CASRTDMEEGYTF. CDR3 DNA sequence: TGTGCCAGCAGGACTGATATGGAGGAAGGCTACACCTTC.

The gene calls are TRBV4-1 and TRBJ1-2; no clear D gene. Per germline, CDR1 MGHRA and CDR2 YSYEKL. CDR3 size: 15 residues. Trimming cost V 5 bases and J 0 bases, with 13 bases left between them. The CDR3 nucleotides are TGCGCCAGCAGCATAGAACGGGGAGCTAACTATGGCTACACCTTC. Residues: CASSIERGANYGYTF.

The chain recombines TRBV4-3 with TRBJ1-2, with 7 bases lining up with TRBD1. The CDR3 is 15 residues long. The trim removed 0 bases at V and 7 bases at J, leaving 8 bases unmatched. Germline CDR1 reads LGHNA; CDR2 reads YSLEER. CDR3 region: CASSQDRTGDGGYTF. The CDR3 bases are TGCGCCAGCAGCCAAGATCGGACAGGTGATGGTGGCTACACCTTC.

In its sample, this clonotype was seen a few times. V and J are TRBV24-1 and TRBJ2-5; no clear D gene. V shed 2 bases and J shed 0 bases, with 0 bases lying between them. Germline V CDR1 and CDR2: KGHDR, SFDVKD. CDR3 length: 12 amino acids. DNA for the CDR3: TGTGCCACCAGTGATTACCAAGAGACCCAGTACTTC. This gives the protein CATSDYQETQYF.

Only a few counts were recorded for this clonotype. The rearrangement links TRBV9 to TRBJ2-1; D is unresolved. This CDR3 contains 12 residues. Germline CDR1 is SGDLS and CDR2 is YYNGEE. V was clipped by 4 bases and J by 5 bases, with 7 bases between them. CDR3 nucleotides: TGTGCCAGCAGCCTCCCAAACAATGAGCAGTTCTTC. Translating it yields CASSLPNNEQFF.

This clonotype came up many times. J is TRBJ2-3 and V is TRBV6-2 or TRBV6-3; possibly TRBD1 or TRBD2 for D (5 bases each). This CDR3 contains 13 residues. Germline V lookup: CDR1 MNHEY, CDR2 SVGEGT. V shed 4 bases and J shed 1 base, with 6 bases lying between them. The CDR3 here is CASSLGRTDTQYF. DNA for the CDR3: TGTGCCAGCAGTTTGGGACGCACAGATACGCAGTATTTT.

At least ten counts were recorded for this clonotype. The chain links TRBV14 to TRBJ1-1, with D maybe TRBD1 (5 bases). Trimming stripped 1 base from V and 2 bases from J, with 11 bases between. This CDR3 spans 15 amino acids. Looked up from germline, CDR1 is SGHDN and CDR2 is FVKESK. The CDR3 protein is CASSQGGALNTEAFF. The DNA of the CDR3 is TGTGCCAGCAGCCAAGGGGGCGCCTTAAACACTGAAGCTTTCTTT.

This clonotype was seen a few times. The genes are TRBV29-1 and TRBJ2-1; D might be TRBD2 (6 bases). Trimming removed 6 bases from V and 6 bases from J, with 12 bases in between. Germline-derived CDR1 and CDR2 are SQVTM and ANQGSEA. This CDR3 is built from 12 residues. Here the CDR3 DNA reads TGCAGCGTCCGGGAGACAAGCAATGAGCAGTTCTTC. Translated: CSVRETSNEQFF.

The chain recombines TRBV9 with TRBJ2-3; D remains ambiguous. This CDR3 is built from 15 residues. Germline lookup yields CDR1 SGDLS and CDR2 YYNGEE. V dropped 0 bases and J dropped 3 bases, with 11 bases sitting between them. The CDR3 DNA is TGTGCCAGCAGCGTAGAAGCCAGCATAACAGATACGCAGTATTTT. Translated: CASSVEASITDTQYF.

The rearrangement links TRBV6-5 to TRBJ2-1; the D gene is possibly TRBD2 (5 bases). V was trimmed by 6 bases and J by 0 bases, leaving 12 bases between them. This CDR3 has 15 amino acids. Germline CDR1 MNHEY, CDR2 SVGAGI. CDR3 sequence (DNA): TGTGCCAGCAGGATTAGCGCGAGCTCCTACAATGAGCAGTTCTTC. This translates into CASRISASSYNEQFF.

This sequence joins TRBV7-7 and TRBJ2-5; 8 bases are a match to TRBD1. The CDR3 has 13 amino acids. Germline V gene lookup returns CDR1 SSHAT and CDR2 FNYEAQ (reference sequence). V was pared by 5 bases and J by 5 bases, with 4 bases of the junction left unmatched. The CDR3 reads CASSPWTGETQYF. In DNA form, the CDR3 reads TGTGCCAGCAGCCCCTGGACAGGGGAGACCCAGTACTTC.

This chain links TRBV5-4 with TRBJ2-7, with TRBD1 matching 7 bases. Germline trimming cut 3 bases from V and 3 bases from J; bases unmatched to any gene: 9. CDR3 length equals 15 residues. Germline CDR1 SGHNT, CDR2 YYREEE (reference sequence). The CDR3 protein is CASSSEGYRGYEQYF. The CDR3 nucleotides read TGTGCCAGCAGCTCCGAAGGGTACAGGGGCTACGAGCAGTACTTC.

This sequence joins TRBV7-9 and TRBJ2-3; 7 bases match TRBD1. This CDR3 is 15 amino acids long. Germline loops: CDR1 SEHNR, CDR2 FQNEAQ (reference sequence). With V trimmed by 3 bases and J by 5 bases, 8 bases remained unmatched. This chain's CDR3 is CASSFMDRSLDTQYF. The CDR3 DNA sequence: TGTGCCAGCAGCTTTATGGACAGGTCGCTAGATACGCAGTATTTT.

CDR3 DNA sequence: TGTGCCAGCAGCGCCTTAGCGGGAAACTCCTACAATGAGCAGTTCTTC. Its protein is CASSALAGNSYNEQFF. V is TRBV9 and J is TRBJ2-1, with TRBD2 identical over 8 bases. This CDR3 comprises 16 residues. V shed 3 bases, J shed 0 bases, and the junction held 5 bases outside the gene matches. The germline V gene has CDR1 SGDLS and CDR2 YYNGEE. Looking up the rest from reference TRBV9 and TRBJ2-1 gives the full variable domain: DSGVTQTPKHLITATGQRVTLRCSPRSGDLSVYWYQQSLDQGLQFLIQYYNGEERAKGNILERFSAQQFPDLHSELNLSSLELGDSALYFCASSALAGNSYNEQFFGPGTRLTVL.

The CDR3 DNA is TGTGCTAGTGGTGCCCAGGGTGGCCAGGAAGACTACACCTTC. Translated: CASGAQGGQEDYTF. The V gene is TRBV12-5, the J gene TRBJ1-2; D is possibly TRBD1 (5 bases). CDR1 is LGHNT, CDR2 FRNRAP, per germline. Trimming left V 5 bases short and J 10 bases short, with 20 bases between. The CDR3 has 14 amino acids.

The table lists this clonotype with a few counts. CDR3 protein: CASSSPLAGENNEQFF. The CDR3 nucleotides read TGTGCCAGCAGCTCTCCCTTGGCGGGGGAAAACAATGAGCAGTTCTTC. The rearrangement joins TRBV7-6 to TRBJ2-1; 7 bases map to TRBD2. Germline lookup yields CDR1 SGHVS and CDR2 FNYEAQ. The CDR3 is made up of 16 amino acids. V dropped 4 bases and J dropped 5; count of bases not matched to a gene: 11.

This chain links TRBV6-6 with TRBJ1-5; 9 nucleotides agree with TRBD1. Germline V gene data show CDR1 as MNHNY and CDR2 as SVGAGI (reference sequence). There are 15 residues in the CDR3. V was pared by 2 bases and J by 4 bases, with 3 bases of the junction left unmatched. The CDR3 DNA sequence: TGTGCCAGCAGTTACGCCGGGACAGGGAATCAGCCCCAGCATTTT. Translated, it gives CASSYAGTGNQPQHF.

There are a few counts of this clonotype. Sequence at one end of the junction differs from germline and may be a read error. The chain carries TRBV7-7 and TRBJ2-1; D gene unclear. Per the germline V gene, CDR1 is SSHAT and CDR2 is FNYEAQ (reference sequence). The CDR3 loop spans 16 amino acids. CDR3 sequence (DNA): TGTGCTAGCAGCCCGTCCCGCGGTAGCTCCTACAATGAGCAGTTCTTC. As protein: CASSPSRGSSYNEQFF. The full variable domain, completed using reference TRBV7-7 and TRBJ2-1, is GAGVSQSPRYKVTKRGQDVTLRCDPISSHATLYWYQQALGQGPEFLTYFNYEAQPDKSGLPSDRFSAERPEGSISTLTIQRTEQRDSAMYRCASSPSRGSSYNEQFFGPGTRLTVL.

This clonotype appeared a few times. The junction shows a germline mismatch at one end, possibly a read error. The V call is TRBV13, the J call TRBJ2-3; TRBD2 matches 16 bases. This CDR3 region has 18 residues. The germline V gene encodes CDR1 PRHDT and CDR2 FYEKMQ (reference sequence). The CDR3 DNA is TGTGCCAGCAGCCTAGGGACTAGCGGGGGGGCTTGGACAGATACGCAGTATTTT. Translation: CASSLGTSGGAWTDTQYF.

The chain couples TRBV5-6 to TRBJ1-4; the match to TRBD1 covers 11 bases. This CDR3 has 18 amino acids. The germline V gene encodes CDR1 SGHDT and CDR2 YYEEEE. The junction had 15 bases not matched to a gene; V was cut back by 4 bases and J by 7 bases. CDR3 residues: CASSVSMRPGTGGEKLFF. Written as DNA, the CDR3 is TGTGCCAGCAGCGTTTCAATGAGGCCCGGGACAGGGGGTGAAAAACTGTTTTTT.

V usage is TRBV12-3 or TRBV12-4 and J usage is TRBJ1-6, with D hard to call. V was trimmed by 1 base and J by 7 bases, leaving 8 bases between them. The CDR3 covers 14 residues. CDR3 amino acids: CASSLGALNSPLHF. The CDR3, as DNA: TGTGCCAGCAGTTTAGGGGCCCTAAATTCACCCCTCCACTTT.

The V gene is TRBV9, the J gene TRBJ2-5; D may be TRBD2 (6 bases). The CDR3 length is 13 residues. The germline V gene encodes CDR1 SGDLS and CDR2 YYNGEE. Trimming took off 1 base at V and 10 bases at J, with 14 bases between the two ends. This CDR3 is CASSVYGTGDQYF. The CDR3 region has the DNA TGTGCCAGCAGCGTATACGGGACGGGGGACCAGTACTTC.

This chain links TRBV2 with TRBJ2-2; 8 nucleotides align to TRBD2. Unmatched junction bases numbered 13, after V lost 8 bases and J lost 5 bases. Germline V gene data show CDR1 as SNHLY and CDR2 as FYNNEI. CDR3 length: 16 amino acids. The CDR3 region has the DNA TGTGCCAGCTCCCCCCGGGGGGGCAGTTCGACCGGGGAGCTGTTTTTT. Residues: CASSPRGGSSTGELFF.

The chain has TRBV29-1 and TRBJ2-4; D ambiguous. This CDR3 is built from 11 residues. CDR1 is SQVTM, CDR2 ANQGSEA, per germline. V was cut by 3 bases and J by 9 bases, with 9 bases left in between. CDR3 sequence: CSVDDKSIQYF. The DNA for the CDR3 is TGCAGCGTTGACGACAAGAGCATTCAGTACTTC.

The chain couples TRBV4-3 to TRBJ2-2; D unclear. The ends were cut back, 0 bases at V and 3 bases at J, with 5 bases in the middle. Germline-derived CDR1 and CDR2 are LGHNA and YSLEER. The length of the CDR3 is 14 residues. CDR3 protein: CASSQDWDTGELFF. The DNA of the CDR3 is TGCGCCAGCAGCCAAGATTGGGACACCGGGGAGCTGTTTTTT.

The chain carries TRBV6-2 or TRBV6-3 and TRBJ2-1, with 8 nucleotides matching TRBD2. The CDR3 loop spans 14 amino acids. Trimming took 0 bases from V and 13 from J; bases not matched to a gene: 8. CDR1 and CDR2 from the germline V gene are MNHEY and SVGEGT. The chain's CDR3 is CASSYSWTSSSQFF. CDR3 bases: TGTGCCAGCAGTTACTCGTGGACTAGCTCCTCACAGTTCTTC.